This TCR beta chain stems from a study of cytomegalovirus exposure and HLA in healthy donors (dated by TCRdb to 2015 to 2018). Regarding the research as a whole: An earlier analysis of some 600 of the donors reported approximately 280 Gb of sequence data and around 120 million unique TCR beta sequences obtained from some 200 million T cells. Along with the approximately 620-subject first cohort, a separate validation cohort of over 90 different subjects was used. The genetic ancestry cluster associated with self-reported Caucasian donors included about four fifths of the 398 genotyped donors. An early release that covered some 630 HLA-typed donors contained 300 to 350 gigabases of sequencing data and 75 million to 100 million unique TCR sequences. Rather than using new phenotypic data, the later analysis identified candidate immune exposures from TCR beta sequences and from how often those sequences occurred across donors. HLA typing included class I and class II loci at four-digit resolution. The T cell repertoires of 666 subjects were profiled by immunosequencing and related to cytomegalovirus serostatus. The study was designed to test whether signatures of past pathogen exposure could be identified by cataloging public T cell receptors. Every discovery cohort repertoire had been produced on one sequencing platform. Donor age, sex, ethnicity and CMV serostatus were compiled alongside the repertoire data. A later genetic analysis took genome-wide SNP genotypes for about 55% of the roughly 670 donors and used that subset as a discovery cohort. To decide whether each TCR beta V gene segment behaved as functional or pseudogenic, an earlier analysis of several hundred of the donors relied on high-throughput TCR beta sequencing. A handful of DR-DQ haplotypes were handled as single units for association and clustering because linkage in the cohort was strong. A later analysis re-examined previously published TCR beta repertoires from 610 or so donors and added high-resolution HLA genotyping to investigate patterns of TCR occurrence. The number of donors typed differed by locus, with roughly 629-640 for A, B, C, DRB1 and DQB1, around 520 for DQA1, 606 for DPA1, and around 450 for DPB1. Across some 400 genotyped donors of the cohort, an average of roughly 250,000 unique TCR beta nucleotide sequences per donor were sequenced, and roughly a sixth of those sequences were non-productive. To predict cytomegalovirus infection status, the study combined high-throughput TCR immunosequencing, statistical association of individual TCRs with disease status, and machine learning.

For CDR1 and CDR2, the germline V gene lists SGHRS and YFSETQ. The trim is 3 bases for V and 4 bases for J, with a gap of 7 bases between the germline ends. Measured from the cysteine to the phenylalanine, the CDR3 is 13 residues long. Only the CDR3 DNA stays, 39 bases, in frame from base 1. Library method: the immunoSEQ multiplex PCR assay. The multiplex PCR relied on a mix of 60 forward primers for TCR Vbeta segments and 13 reverse primers for TCR Jbeta segments. Amplification of the CDR3 region of rearranged TCR beta genes was performed with a multiplex PCR assay on genomic DNA. On the Illumina HiSeq System, the amplified TCR beta libraries were sequenced as 87-base-pair reads. The authors' pipeline ran thus. Across the roughly 700 repertoires, a later analysis counted some 80 million unique TCR beta chains, 9.5 million to 12 million of which were shared by at least two donors. Raw reads were error-corrected and collapsed into unique sequences with a nearest-neighbor algorithm that merged closely related sequences to remove PCR and sequencing errors. Alignment of CDR3 sequences to IMGT reference sequences was used to assign V, D and J gene segments. For a sequence to be retained, a match of at least six nucleotides to both a V gene segment and a J gene segment was required. Rearrangements were classified as productive when the CDR3 lacked stop codons and remained in frame with V and J, and all other rearrangements were classified as non-productive. CDR3 was defined according to IMGT convention as the region running from the second conserved V-encoded cysteine to the conserved J-encoded phenylalanine. The earlier analysis of fewer than 750 of the donors excluded sequences that lacked an unambiguous match to a single V gene segment. In an earlier analysis of more than 500 of the donors, a V segment was called functional when productive rearrangements were above 56.7%, and segregating when the standard deviation between donors exceeded 5%. To diagnose cytomegalovirus status from the catalog of TCR beta chain sequences, a statistical classification framework was built. A later analysis assigned V and J genes by comparing TCR nucleotide sequences with IMGT/GENE-DB human TR gene sequences. Using the TCRdist pipeline, a later analysis assigned CDR3 sequences along with most-parsimonious VDJ recombination scenarios. In a later analysis, every TCR beta chain was defined by the combination of its CDR3 amino acid sequence and its V-gene family, and reads without a unique V-gene family were dropped. As a way to deal with suspected cross-contamination and a sequencing artifact, a later analysis dropped hundreds of nucleotide sequences that were highly shared and had low generation probability. For each public chain, a later analysis derived a clonal expansion index from normalized ranks of inferred template counts within each repertoire. In a later analysis, generation probabilities were computed with a VDJ recombination model fitted to out-of-frame rearrangements, and the resulting probabilities were checked against IGoR. Hypergeometric tests were used in a later analysis to score TCR-TCR, TCR-HLA and TCR-CMV co-occurrence, with a repertoire-size bias correction applied to the TCR pairs. To estimate false discovery rates, a later analysis permuted the HLA or CMV assignments 20 times. In a later analysis, co-occurring TCRs were grouped using DBSCAN, with TCRdist sequence similarity added in when clustering inside HLA-allele-positive subsets. For co-occurrence clustering, repertoires with fewer than 30,000 or more than 120,000 public chains were excluded, along with roughly 5 repertoires with anomalous nucleotide sharing. TCRdb retrieved this table from immuneACCESS and kept in-frame rearrangements only. Not all clones are present; in checked studies, unresolved V genes account for under half, and no reason is known for the remainder. V and J calls and clone size are given by that table; D and trimming were obtained from the DNA. For this sample the table gives 140,000 to 150,000 clones, of which 60% to 85% were detected only once. The leading ten clones occupy around 3% of the sample.

In total, 500 to 700 healthy bone marrow donors made up the cohort. At the time of sampling, all cohort members were nominally healthy, though unrecorded immune exposures were likely present. The donor tested CMV seropositive, placing the donor among the roughly 270 seropositive members of the cohort. A peripheral blood sample was provided by each donor, and peripheral blood mononuclear cells were used for TCR beta sequencing. The Qiagen DNeasy Blood Extraction Kit was used to extract genomic DNA from the blood cell samples. This clone was seen only a few times. It has no known antigen specificity. Base qualities are not provided; no much larger clone lies one nucleotide away. Overall study results and their limits: The earlier analysis of almost 600 of the donors excluded about 16 rarely observed V segments, including chromosome 9 orphons, because counts were too low. A later analysis found that TCR association rates varied across HLA loci, with DRB1 alleles showing the most associated TCRs and HLA-C alleles the fewest. The classifier was reported to diagnose cytomegalovirus status with high specificity and sensitivity in both the original cohort and the validation cohort. A further reported finding was that TCR beta sequences accurately predicted the HLA-A and HLA-B alleles for most subjects in the first cohort. An association between a missense DCLRE1C variant and V-gene and J-gene trimming of TCR beta chains was found in a later genetic analysis and replicated in an independent cohort. In a later analysis, most CMV-associated TCR beta chains were found to appear HLA-restricted, with HLA associations seemingly driven largely by CMV exposure. HLA typing was unavailable for some donors at each locus, so association tests used only the typed subset. Sequencing depth was assumed to be roughly uniform across donors in the presence/absence analyses, though that assumption may not hold. For the cohort, immune exposure information was limited to CMV serostatus. When HLA alleles, especially DR and DQ, strongly co-occurred, attributing TCR associations to individual alleles was difficult. The sequencing pipeline was judged likely to have produced a cluster of highly shared sequence variants as a technical artifact. According to a later analysis, parvovirus B19, influenza, CMV and Epstein-Barr virus appeared linked to several top co-occurrence clusters. Some IMGT-functional V segments, including TRBV6-2 and TRBV6-3, could not be told apart with the 87-base-pair reads, so those segments were excluded. It was suggested by the authors that the approach could potentially be generalized to other disease states and immunological phenotypes. In vitro tests confirmed that three of the cytomegalovirus-associated TCR beta chains recognize cytomegalovirus antigens. Across donors, most TCR sequences were observed very rarely, whereas some public TCRs were present in many individuals. Compared with equally common non-associated chains, HLA-associated TCR beta chains in a later analysis were more clonally expanded and had lower generation probabilities. A later genetic analysis reported fewer N-insertions in productive TCRs among donors in an Asian-associated ancestry cluster than the roughly 700-donor mean. A total of about 180 TCR beta chains were listed by the study as associated with cytomegalovirus. In a later analysis, some 17,000 TCR beta sequences were associated with specific HLA alleles at a false discovery rate of 0.05. In this cohort, only TCR beta chains were sequenced, and detectable features were limited by the absence of alpha or paired-chain data. Broadly in line with IMGT annotations, most TCR beta V segments showed up in productive rearrangements about 87% or about 30% of the time in an earlier analysis of around 600 of the donors. Linkage disequilibrium might explain the correlated functional status among segregating V segments, but an unknown experimental factor could not be excluded.

This TCR was recovered from a man in his forties in good health and CMV-seropositive. Recombination connected TRBV5-1 to TRBJ2-2, with no confidently assigned D gene. The sequenced sample was PBMCs. This receptor carries the CDR3 CASSWASTGELFF. Read as DNA, the sequence is TGCGCCAGCAGCTGGGCAAGCACCGGGGAGCTGTTTTTT.